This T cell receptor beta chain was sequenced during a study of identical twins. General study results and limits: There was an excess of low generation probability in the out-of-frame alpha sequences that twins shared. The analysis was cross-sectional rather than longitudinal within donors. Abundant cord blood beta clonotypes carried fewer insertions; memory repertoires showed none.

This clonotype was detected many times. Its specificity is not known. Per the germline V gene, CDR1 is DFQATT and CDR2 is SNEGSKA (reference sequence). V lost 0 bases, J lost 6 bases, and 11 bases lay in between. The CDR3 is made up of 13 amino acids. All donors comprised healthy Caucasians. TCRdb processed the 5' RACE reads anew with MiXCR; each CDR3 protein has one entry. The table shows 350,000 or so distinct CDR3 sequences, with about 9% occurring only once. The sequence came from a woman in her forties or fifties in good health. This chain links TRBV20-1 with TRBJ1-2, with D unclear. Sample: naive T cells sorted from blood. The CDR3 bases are TGCAGTGCTAGAGATCCGTCGGTCGATGGCTACACCTTC. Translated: CSARDPSVDGYTF.